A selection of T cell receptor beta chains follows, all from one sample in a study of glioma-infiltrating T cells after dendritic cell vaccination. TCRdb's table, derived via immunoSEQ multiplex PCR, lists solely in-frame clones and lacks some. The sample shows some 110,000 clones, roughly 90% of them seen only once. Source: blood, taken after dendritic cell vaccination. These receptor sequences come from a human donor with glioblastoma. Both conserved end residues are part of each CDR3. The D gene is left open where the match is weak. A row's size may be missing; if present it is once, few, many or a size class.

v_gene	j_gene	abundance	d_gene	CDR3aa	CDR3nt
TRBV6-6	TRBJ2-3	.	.	CASSYSAGRDTQYF	TGTGCCAGCAGTTACTCGGCAGGCCGTGATACGCAGTATTTT
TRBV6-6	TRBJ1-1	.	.	CASSYSDRWRATEAFF	TGTGCCAGCAGTTACTCGGACCGATGGCGGGCCACTGAAGCTTTCTTT
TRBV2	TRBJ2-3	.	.	CASSGRDTQYF	TGTGCCAGCAGTGGGAGGGATACGCAGTATTTT
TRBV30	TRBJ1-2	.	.	CAWSVNRETYGYTF	TGTGCCTGGAGTGTAAACAGGGAAACCTATGGCTACACCTTC
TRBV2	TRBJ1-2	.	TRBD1	CAAGGNGYTF	TGTGCCGCAGGGGGAAATGGCTACACCTTC
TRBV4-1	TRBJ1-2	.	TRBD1	CASSHPQGANYGYTF	TGCGCCAGCAGCCACCCACAGGGGGCCAACTATGGCTACACCTTC
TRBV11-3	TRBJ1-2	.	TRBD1	CASSLGTGNYGYTF	TGTGCCAGCAGCTTAGGGACAGGGAACTATGGCTACACCTTC
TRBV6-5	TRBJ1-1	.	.	CASSSPAVGLNTEAFF	TGTGCCAGCAGTTCACCCGCGGTGGGGCTGAACACTGAAGCTTTCTTT
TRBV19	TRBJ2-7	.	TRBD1	CASSIVGGQYLYEQYF	TGTGCCAGTAGTATAGTAGGGGGACAGTACCTCTACGAGCAGTACTTC
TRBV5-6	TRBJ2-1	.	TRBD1	CASSLGQGSYNEQFF	TGTGCCAGCAGCCTGGGACAGGGCTCCTACAATGAGCAGTTCTTC
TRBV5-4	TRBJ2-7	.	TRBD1	CASSSGQRPYEQYF	TGTGCCAGCAGTTCGGGACAGAGACCCTACGAGCAGTACTTC
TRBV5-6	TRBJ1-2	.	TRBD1	CASSSASFRQGKLYGYTF	TGTGCCAGCAGCTCCGCCTCGTTTCGACAGGGGAAGTTATATGGCTACACCTTC
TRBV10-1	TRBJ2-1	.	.	CASSDQRHLHSYNEQFF	TGCGCCAGCAGTGACCAACGACACCTACACTCCTACAATGAGCAGTTCTTC
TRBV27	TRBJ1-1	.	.	CASSFLSGGNTEAFF	TGTGCCAGCAGTTTCCTATCGGGAGGGAACACTGAAGCTTTCTTT
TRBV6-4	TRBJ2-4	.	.	CASSVQPGVNIQYF	TGTGCCAGCAGCGTCCAACCGGGGGTTAACATTCAGTACTTC
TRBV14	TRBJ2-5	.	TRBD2	CASSQDAGGRETQYF	TGTGCCAGCAGCCAAGACGCGGGAGGGCGGGAGACCCAGTACTTC
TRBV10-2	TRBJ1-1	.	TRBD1	CASSTGAIEAFF	TGCGCCAGCAGCACAGGGGCGATTGAAGCTTTCTTT
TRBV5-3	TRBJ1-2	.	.	CARAIQGLGYGYTF	TGTGCCAGAGCAATCCAGGGGCTGGGATATGGCTACACCTTC
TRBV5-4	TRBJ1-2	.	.	CASSQSGTTYRGYTF	TGTGCCAGCAGTCAATCAGGGACAACTTATCGGGGCTACACCTTC
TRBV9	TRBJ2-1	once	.	CASSASGAYNEQFF	TGTGCCAGCAGCGCCTCGGGGGCCTACAATGAGCAGTTCTTC
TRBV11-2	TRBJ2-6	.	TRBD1	CASSSDRSMANVLTF	TGTGCCAGCAGCTCGGACAGGAGTATGGCCAACGTCCTGACTTTC
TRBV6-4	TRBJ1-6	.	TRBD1	CASETGLSPLHF	TGTGCCAGCGAGACAGGGTTGTCACCCCTCCACTTT
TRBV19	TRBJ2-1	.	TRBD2	CASSTPSQVSGGYNEQFF	TGTGCCAGTAGTACCCCCTCTCAGGTTAGCGGGGGGTACAATGAGCAGTTCTTC
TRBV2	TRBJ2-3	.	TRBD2	CASSALAGGTDTQYF	TGTGCCAGCAGTGCCCTAGCGGGGGGGACAGATACGCAGTATTTT
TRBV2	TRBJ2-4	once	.	CASSEKRGIQAAQYF	TGTGCCAGCAGTGAAAAAAGGGGGATTCAAGCGGCCCAGTACTTC
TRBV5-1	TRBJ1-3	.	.	CASSLELASGNTIYF	TGCGCCAGCAGCTTGGAGTTAGCCTCTGGAAACACCATATATTTT
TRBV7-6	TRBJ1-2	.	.	CASSLGDYSNYGYTF	TGTGCCAGCAGCTTAGGAGACTACTCTAACTATGGCTACACCTTC
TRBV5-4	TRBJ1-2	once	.	CASSFSLGASGYTF	TGTGCCAGCAGCTTTTCTCTAGGGGCGAGTGGCTACACCTTC
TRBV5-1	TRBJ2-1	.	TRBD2	CASSVLAGSSYNEQFF	TGCGCCAGCAGCGTATTAGCGGGGAGCTCCTACAATGAGCAGTTCTTC
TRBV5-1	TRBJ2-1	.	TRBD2	CASSLRLAGENEQFF	TGCGCCAGCAGCCTACGACTAGCGGGGGAGAATGAGCAGTTCTTC
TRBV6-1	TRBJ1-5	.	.	CASSERKFPQHF	TGTGCCAGCAGTGAGCGGAAGTTTCCCCAGCATTTT
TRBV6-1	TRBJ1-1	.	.	CASSARSIGNTEAFF	TGTGCCAGCAGTGCGAGAAGTATCGGGAACACTGAAGCTTTCTTT
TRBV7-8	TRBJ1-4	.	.	CASSLRGRNNEKLFF	TGTGCCAGCAGCTTAAGGGGTCGGAATAATGAAAAACTGTTTTTT
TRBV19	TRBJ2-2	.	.	CASRVYGQPNTGELFF	TGTGCCAGTAGGGTTTATGGACAGCCGAACACCGGGGAGCTGTTTTTT
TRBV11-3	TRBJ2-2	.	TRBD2	CASSLERGTYTGELFF	TGTGCCAGCAGTCTTGAGCGGGGGACCTACACCGGGGAGCTGTTTTTT